One and the same sample provided the 26 T cell receptor beta chains below, sequenced in a study of cytomegalovirus exposure and HLA in healthy donors. The study ran its PCR with 60 Vbeta and 13 Jbeta primers. Sequencing was performed with immunoSEQ multiplex PCR; in TCRdb, only in-frame clones are kept and a portion is missing. The repertoire has 200,000 or so clones, 80% to 90% of them found once; the top ten carry about 3.1%. Sequenced: PBMCs. These receptors originate from a man aged 25-45 years in good health and CMV-seronegative.

The chain recombines TRBV5-1 with TRBJ2-7, with 7 bases fitting TRBD1. In germline, CDR1 is SGHRS, CDR2 YFSETQ. The CDR3 has 12 amino acids. With V trimmed by 5 bases and J by 3 bases, 2 bases remained unmatched. The CDR3 protein is CASRQGNYEQYF. In nucleotides, the CDR3 is TGCGCCAGCAGACAGGGGAACTACGAGCAGTACTTC.

The chain uses TRBV28 and TRBJ1-3; possibly TRBD1 for D (5 bases). The CDR3 is 15 residues long. V was clipped by 5 bases and J by 0 bases, with 11 bases between them. Germline V gene lookup returns CDR1 MDHEN and CDR2 SYDVKM. This CDR3 is CASSRDSISGNTIYF. In DNA form, the CDR3 reads TGTGCCAGCAGTCGAGACAGCATCTCTGGAAACACCATATATTTT.

CDR3 loop: CASSERFYGYTF. CDR3 sequence (DNA): TGTGCCAGCAGTGAACGTTTCTATGGCTACACCTTC. The chain has TRBV2 and TRBJ1-2; D is undetermined. The CDR3 sequence is 12 residues long. Germline values: CDR1 SNHLY, CDR2 FYNNEI. The V end was cut by 2 bases, the J end by 4 bases, with 5 bases between.

The V and J genes are TRBV5-4 and TRBJ2-5, with 15 bases fitting TRBD2. Unmatched junction bases numbered 7, after V lost 3 bases and J lost 1 base. The CDR3 is made up of 18 amino acids. Looked up from germline, CDR1 is SGHNT and CDR2 is YYREEE (reference sequence). Here the CDR3 reads CASSWTSGGEGTQETQYF. CDR3 in DNA: TGTGCCAGCAGCTGGACTAGCGGGGGGGAAGGGACCCAAGAGACCCAGTACTTC.

This chain joins TRBV28 and TRBJ1-1; possible D gene TRBD1, 5 bases. The V gene's germline CDR1 is MDHEN and CDR2 SYDVKM. The CDR3 extends over 13 amino acids. Between the trimmed V and J ends, which lost 3 bases and 4 bases, there was a span of 9 bases. The CDR3 coding sequence is TGTGCCAGCAGTTTGGGCGGGACCACTGAAGCTTTCTTT. Its translation: CASSLGGTTEAFF.

V and J are TRBV5-1 and TRBJ2-3; no definite D call. This CDR3 comprises 15 residues. Looked up from germline, CDR1 is SGHRS and CDR2 is YFSETQ. The germline V and J ends were trimmed by 2 bases and 0 bases, with 10 bases remaining between them. CDR3 DNA sequence: TGCGCCAGCAGCTTCCGAACAGAGAGCACAGATACGCAGTATTTT. Protein sequence: CASSFRTESTDTQYF.

The chain joins TRBV6-5 to TRBJ2-3; D remains unclear. The CDR3 is made up of 13 amino acids. Germline loops: CDR1 MNHEY, CDR2 SVGAGI. V shed 2 bases and J shed 5 bases, with 8 bases lying between them. CDR3 nucleotides: TGTGCCAGCAGTTACACGAGTGGAGATACGCAGTATTTT. Residues: CASSYTSGDTQYF.

In its sample, this clone was seen once. Distinct nucleotide sequences in the sample also encode this CDR3. This chain joins TRBV9 and TRBJ1-6; possibly TRBD1 for D (5 bases). Germline CDR1 reads SGDLS; CDR2 reads YYNGEE. The CDR3 sequence is 13 residues long. The V end was cut by 4 bases, the J end by 7 bases, with 9 bases between. The CDR3 sequence: CASSSGENSPLHF. The CDR3 DNA follows: TGTGCCAGCAGCTCGGGGGAAAATTCACCCCTCCACTTT.

This chain uses TRBV7-3 with TRBJ2-2; TRBD2 might be the D (7 bases). Trimming removed 4 bases at V and 2 bases at J, with 11 bases between. Germline CDR1 is SGHTA and CDR2 is FQGTGA. This CDR3 comprises 15 residues. This CDR3 reads CASSSGGGNTGELFF. The DNA of the CDR3 is TGTGCCAGCAGCTCGGGCGGGGGCAACACCGGGGAGCTGTTTTTT.

This clone has more than one count but fewer than ten. The chain recombines TRBV11-2 with TRBJ2-7; 9 nucleotides match TRBD1. The ends lost 1 base at V and 9 bases at J; junction bases unmatched: 10. Germline assignment: CDR1 SGHAT and CDR2 FQNNGV. This CDR3 has 15 residues. The CDR3 protein is CASSLGLQGALSQYF. CDR3 DNA sequence: TGTGCCAGCAGCTTAGGCCTACAGGGGGCCCTTTCGCAGTACTTC.

V gene TRBV4-2 combines with J gene TRBJ1-3; D possibly corresponds to TRBD1 (5 bases). The ends were cut back, 0 bases at V and 4 bases at J, with 16 bases in the middle. The CDR3 consists of 17 residues. Germline CDR1 and CDR2: LGHNA and YNFKEQ. CDR3 DNA: TGTGCCAGCAGCCAAGATAATTCAGGGTTGAACGGAAACACCATATATTTT. It translates to CASSQDNSGLNGNTIYF.

The chain employs TRBV7-9 and TRBJ1-5; D is ambiguous. Per the germline V gene, CDR1 is SEHNR and CDR2 is FQNEAQ (reference sequence). The CDR3 loop spans 12 amino acids. V was trimmed by 5 bases and J by 5 bases, leaving 7 bases between them. The CDR3 region is CASSLYDQPQHF. In DNA form, the CDR3 reads TGTGCCAGCAGCCTTTATGATCAGCCCCAGCATTTT. The whole variable domain, filled in from reference TRBV7-9 and TRBJ1-5, reads DTGVSQNPRHKITKRGQNVTFRCDPISEHNRLYWYRQTLGQGPEFLTYFQNEAQLEKSRLLSDRFSAERPKGSFSTLEIQRTEQGDSAMYLCASSLYDQPQHFGDGTRLSIL.

The chain combines TRBV4-1 with TRBJ1-1, with D unclear. CDR1 and CDR2 from the germline V gene are MGHRA and YSYEKL. CDR3 size: 15 residues. Trimming cost V 0 bases and J 1 base, with 9 bases left between them. CDR3 DNA sequence: TGCGCCAGCAGCCAAGATGGTGGCTCGAACACTGAAGCTTTCTTT. Amino acid sequence: CASSQDGGSNTEAFF.

The rearrangement joins TRBV5-6 to TRBJ1-4; no clear D gene. Trimming stripped 0 bases from V and 10 bases from J, with 10 bases between. This CDR3 is built from 13 residues. Germline V gene sequence: CDR1 SGHDT, CDR2 YYEEEE. Written as DNA, the CDR3 is TGTGCCAGCAGCTTGGCCGGTAGAGCAAAACTGTTTTTT. Protein product: CASSLAGRAKLFF. The full variable domain, with the rest looked up from reference TRBV5-6 and TRBJ1-4, is DAGVTQSPTHLIKTRGQQVTLRCSPKSGHDTVSWYQQALGQGPQFIFQYYEEEERQRGNFPDRFSGHQFPNYSSELNVNALLLGDSALYLCASSLAGRAKLFFGSGTQLSVL.

The chain recombines TRBV5-6 with TRBJ2-5, with D perhaps matching TRBD1 (6 bases). The CDR3 has 14 amino acids. Germline CDR1 is SGHDT and CDR2 is YYEEEE. Trimming took 0 bases from V and 2 from J, leaving 8 bases between them. The CDR3 is CASSLAGQQETQYF. The DNA for the CDR3 is TGTGCCAGCAGCTTGGCCGGACAGCAAGAGACCCAGTACTTC.

For this clone: The same CDR3 also results from other DNA sequences found in this sample. The chain links TRBV5-6 to TRBJ1-1; TRBD1 might be the D (6 bases). Trimming pared 2 bases from V and 8 bases from J, leaving 16 bases between. Germline CDR1 is SGHDT and CDR2 is YYEEEE. CDR3 length: 14 residues. CDR3 loop: CASSFRGGGTEAFF. The CDR3 bases are TGTGCCAGCAGCTTTAGGGGGGGAGGCACCGAAGCTTTCTTT.

The chain carries TRBV6-4 and TRBJ1-5, with D perhaps TRBD1 (6 bases). The CDR3 loop spans 14 amino acids. Germline V gene data show CDR1 as MRHNA and CDR2 as SNTAGT. V was shortened by 3 bases and J by 2 bases, with 8 bases between the two germline ends. The CDR3 DNA follows: TGTGCCAGCAGTGAATCAGGGGGCAATCAGCCCCAGCATTTT. This encodes CASSESGGNQPQHF.

The rearrangement uses TRBV5-5 and TRBJ2-7, with TRBD2 as a possible D gene (5 bases). V lost 0 bases, J lost 2 bases, and 9 bases lay in between. The germline V gene encodes CDR1 SGHKS and CDR2 YYEKEE (reference sequence). This CDR3 is 14 amino acids long. The DNA of the CDR3 is TGTGCCAGCAGCTTGGCTGCGGGTACCTACGAGCAGTACTTC. It translates to CASSLAAGTYEQYF.

The chain recombines TRBV28 with TRBJ2-5; 7 bases are a match to TRBD1. The CDR3 has 15 amino acids. The V and J ends lost 3 bases and 0 bases, in that order; junction bases with no gene match: 4. Germline V gives CDR1 MDHEN, CDR2 SYDVKM. The CDR3 DNA reads as TGTGCCAGCAGTTTCCTCGGGACAGACCAAGAGACCCAGTACTTC. Translated, it gives CASSFLGTDQETQYF.

The chain employs TRBV7-2 and TRBJ1-5; possible D gene TRBD1, 6 bases. The CDR3 has 16 amino acids. Germline V lookup: CDR1 SGHTA, CDR2 FQGNSA. Between the trimmed V and J ends, which lost 1 base and 2 bases, there was a span of 12 bases. The CDR3 sequence is CASSLVGGGGNQPQHF. CDR3 bases: TGTGCCAGCAGCTTAGTGGGAGGGGGGGGCAATCAGCCCCAGCATTTT.

Concerning this clone itself: A junction end diverges from the germline sequence, so it may reflect a read error. This chain links TRBV7-6 with TRBJ1-3; 9 bases match TRBD1. Germline CDR1 reads SGHVS; CDR2 reads FNYEAQ. The CDR3 extends over 18 amino acids. The CDR3 here is CASSLGVPGQGSENTIYF. As DNA, the CDR3 is TGTGCCAGCAGCTTAGGGGTACCGGGACAGGGCTCTGAAAACACCATATATTTT.

This clone was picked up a small number of times. V and J are TRBV11-2 and TRBJ2-5; D perhaps matches TRBD2 (6 bases). The V gene's germline CDR1 is SGHAT and CDR2 FQNNGV. The CDR3 is 12 residues long. The ends were cut back, 6 bases at V and 5 bases at J, with 10 bases in the middle. The CDR3 DNA reads as TGTGCCAGCAGGCGGGGTAGGGAGACCCAGTACTTC. Translated: CASRRGRETQYF.

This chain connects TRBV5-6 to TRBJ2-7, with 11 bases aligning to TRBD2. This CDR3 contains 14 residues. V gave up 8 bases and J gave up 2 bases; unmatched junction bases: 6. The V gene's germline CDR1 is SGHDT and CDR2 YYEEEE. This CDR3 reads CASVLLAGAYEQYF. In DNA, the CDR3 is TGTGCCAGTGTTTTACTAGCGGGGGCCTACGAGCAGTACTTC.

The rearrangement joins TRBV28 to TRBJ2-7, with D unresolved. CDR1 is MDHEN, CDR2 SYDVKM, per germline. The CDR3 is made up of 12 amino acids. Between the trimmed V and J ends, which lost 5 bases and 3 bases, there was a span of 8 bases. CDR3 protein: CASSGHIYEQYF. Here the CDR3 DNA reads TGTGCCAGCAGTGGGCATATCTACGAGCAGTACTTC.

Of note for this clone: One end of the junction varies from germline; a read error may be responsible. The chain has TRBV7-9 and TRBJ2-2, with a possible D match to TRBD2 (6 bases). Germline CDR1 SEHNR, CDR2 FQNEAQ (reference sequence). The CDR3 is 15 amino acids. The DNA of the CDR3 is TGTTCCAGCAGCCTACGGGGGACGGGGCCCGGGGAGCTGTTTTTT. Protein: CSSSLRGTGPGELFF.

This clone was counted between two and nine times. The chain combines TRBV5-1 with TRBJ2-7; D uncertain. In germline, CDR1 is SGHRS, CDR2 YFSETQ. The CDR3 extends over 14 amino acids. Trimming took 2 bases from V and 3 from J, leaving 12 bases between them. CDR3 bases: TGCGCCAGCAGCTTAAGCGCCTCGTACTACGAGCAGTACTTC. Translation gives CASSLSASYYEQYF. Drawing the rest from reference TRBV5-1 and TRBJ2-7, the complete variable domain is KAGVTQTPRYLIKTRGQQVTLSCSPISGHRSVSWYQQTPGQGLQFLFEYFSETQRNKGNFPGRFSGRQFSNSRSEMNVSTLELGDSALYLCASSLSASYYEQYFGPGTRLTVT.